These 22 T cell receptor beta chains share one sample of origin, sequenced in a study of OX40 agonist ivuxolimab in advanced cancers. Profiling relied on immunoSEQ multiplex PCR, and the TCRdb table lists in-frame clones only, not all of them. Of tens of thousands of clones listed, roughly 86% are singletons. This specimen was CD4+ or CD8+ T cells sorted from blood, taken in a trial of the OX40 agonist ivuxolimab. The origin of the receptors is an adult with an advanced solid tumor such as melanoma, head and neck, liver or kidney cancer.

The CDR3 bases are TGTGCCAGCACCCTGGACAGGGCTGGGACTGAAGCTTTCTTT. The encoded protein is CASTLDRAGTEAFF. The rearrangement uses TRBV2 and TRBJ1-1; 8 nucleotides match TRBD1. CDR1 is SNHLY, CDR2 FYNNEI, per germline. V shed 7 bases, J shed 5 bases, and the junction held 9 bases outside the gene matches. The CDR3 is made up of 14 amino acids.

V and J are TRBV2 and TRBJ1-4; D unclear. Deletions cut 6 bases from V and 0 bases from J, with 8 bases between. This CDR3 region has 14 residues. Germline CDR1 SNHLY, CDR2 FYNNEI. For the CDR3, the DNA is TGTGCCAGCAGGACGGATGCAACTAATGAAAAACTGTTTTTT. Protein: CASRTDATNEKLFF.

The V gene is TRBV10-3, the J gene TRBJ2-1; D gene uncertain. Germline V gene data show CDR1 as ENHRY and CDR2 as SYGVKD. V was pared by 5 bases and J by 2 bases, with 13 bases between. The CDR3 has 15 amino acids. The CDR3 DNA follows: TGTGCCATCAGTCTTCCCGACTCGACCTACAATGAGCAGTTCTTC. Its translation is CAISLPDSTYNEQFF.

The CDR3 sequence: CASSLTGSGTQYF. The CDR3 region has the DNA TGTGCCAGCAGCCTCACCGGAAGTGGGACCCAGTACTTC. The rearrangement links TRBV7-8 to TRBJ2-5, with D unresolved. V was pared by 5 bases and J by 7 bases, with 14 bases between. Germline loops: CDR1 SGHVS, CDR2 FQNEAQ. CDR3 size: 13 residues. The entire variable domain, with the rest obtained from reference TRBV7-8 and TRBJ2-5, is as follows: GAGVSQSPRYKVAKRGQDVALRCDPISGHVSLFWYQQALGQGPEFLTYFQNEAQLDKSGLPSDRFFAERPEGSVSTLKIQRTQQEDSAVYLCASSLTGSGTQYFGPGTRLLVL.

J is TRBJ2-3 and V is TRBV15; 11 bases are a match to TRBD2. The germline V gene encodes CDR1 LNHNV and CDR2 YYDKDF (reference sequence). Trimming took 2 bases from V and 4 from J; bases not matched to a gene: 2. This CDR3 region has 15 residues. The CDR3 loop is CATSRTSGSADTQYF. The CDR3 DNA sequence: TGTGCCACCAGCAGAACTAGCGGGAGTGCAGATACGCAGTATTTT. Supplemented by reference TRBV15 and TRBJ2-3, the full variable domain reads DAMVIQNPRYQVTQFGKPVTLSCSQTLNHNVMYWYQQKSSQAPKLLFHYYDKDFNNEADTPDNFQSRRPNTSFCFLDIRSPGLGDTAMYLCATSRTSGSADTQYFGPGTRLTVL.

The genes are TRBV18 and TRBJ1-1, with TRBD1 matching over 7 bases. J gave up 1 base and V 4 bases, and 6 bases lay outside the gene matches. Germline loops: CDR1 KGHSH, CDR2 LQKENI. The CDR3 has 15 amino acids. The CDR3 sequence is CASSQIGTENTEAFF. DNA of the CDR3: TGTGCCAGCTCACAAATCGGGACAGAGAACACTGAAGCTTTCTTT. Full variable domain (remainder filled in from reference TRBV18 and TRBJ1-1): NAGVMQNPRHLVRRRGQEARLRCSPMKGHSHVYWYRQLPEEGLKFMVYLQKENIIDESGMPKERFSAEFPKEGPSILRIQQVVRGDSAAYFCASSQIGTENTEAFFGQGTRLTVV.

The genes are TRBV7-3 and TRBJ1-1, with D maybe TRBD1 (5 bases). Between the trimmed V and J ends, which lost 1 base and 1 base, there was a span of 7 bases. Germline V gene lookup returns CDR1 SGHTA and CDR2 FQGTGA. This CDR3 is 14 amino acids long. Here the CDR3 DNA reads TGTGCCAGCAGCTTAATGGGGGAGAACACTGAAGCTTTCTTT. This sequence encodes CASSLMGENTEAFF.

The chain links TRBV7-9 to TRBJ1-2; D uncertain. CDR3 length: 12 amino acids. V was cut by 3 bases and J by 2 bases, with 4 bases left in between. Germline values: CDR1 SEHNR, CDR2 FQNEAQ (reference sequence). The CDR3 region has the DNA TGTGCCAGCAGCTTTGACAACTATGGCTACACCTTC. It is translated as CASSFDNYGYTF. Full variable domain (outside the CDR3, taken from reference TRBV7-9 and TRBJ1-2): DTGVSQNPRHKITKRGQNVTFRCDPISEHNRLYWYRQTLGQGPEFLTYFQNEAQLEKSRLLSDRFSAERPKGSFSTLEIQRTEQGDSAMYLCASSFDNYGYTFGSGTRLTVV.

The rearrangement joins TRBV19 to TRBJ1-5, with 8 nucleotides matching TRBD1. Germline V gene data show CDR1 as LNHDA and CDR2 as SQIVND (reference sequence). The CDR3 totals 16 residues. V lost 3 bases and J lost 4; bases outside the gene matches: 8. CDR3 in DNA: TGTGCCAGTAGTATCTTCGGCAGGGGGCAGAATCAGCCCCAGCATTTT. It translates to CASSIFGRGQNQPQHF.

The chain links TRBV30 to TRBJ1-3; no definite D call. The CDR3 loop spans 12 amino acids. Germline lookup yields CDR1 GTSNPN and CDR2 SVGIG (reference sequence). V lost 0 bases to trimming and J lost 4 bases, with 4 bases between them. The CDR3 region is CAWSVQGNTIYF. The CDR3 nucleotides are TGTGCCTGGAGTGTACAAGGAAACACCATATATTTT.

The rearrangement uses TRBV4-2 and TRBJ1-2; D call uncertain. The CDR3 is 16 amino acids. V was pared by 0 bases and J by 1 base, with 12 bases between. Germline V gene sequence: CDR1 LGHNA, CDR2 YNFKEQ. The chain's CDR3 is CASSQDPAGNNYGYTF. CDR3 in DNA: TGTGCCAGCAGCCAAGATCCTGCGGGAAATAACTATGGCTACACCTTC.

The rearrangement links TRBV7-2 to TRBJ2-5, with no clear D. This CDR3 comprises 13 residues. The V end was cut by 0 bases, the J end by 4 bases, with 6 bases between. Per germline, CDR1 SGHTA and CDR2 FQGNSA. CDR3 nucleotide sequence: TGTGCCAGCAGCTTAGCTATCGGAGAGACCCAGTACTTC. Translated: CASSLAIGETQYF.

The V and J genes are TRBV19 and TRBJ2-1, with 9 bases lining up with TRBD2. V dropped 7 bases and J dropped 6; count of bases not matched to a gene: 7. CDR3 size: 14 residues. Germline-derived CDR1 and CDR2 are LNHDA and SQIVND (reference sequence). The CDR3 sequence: CASKIAGEVNEQFF. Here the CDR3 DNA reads TGTGCCAGTAAAATAGCGGGAGAGGTCAATGAGCAGTTCTTC.

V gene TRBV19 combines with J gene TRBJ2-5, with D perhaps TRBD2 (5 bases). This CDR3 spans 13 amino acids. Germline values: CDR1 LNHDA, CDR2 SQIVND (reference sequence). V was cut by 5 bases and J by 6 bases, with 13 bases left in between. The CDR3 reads CASSSNSAKTQYF. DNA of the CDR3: TGTGCCAGTAGTTCGAATAGCGCAAAGACCCAGTACTTC.

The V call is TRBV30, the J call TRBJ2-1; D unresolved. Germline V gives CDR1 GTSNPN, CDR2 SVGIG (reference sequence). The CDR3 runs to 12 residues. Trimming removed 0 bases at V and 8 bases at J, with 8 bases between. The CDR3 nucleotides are TGTGCCTGGAGTGTTTCCCCGGATGAGCAGTTCTTC. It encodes CAWSVSPDEQFF. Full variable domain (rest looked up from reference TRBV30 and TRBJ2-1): SQTIHQWPATLVQPVGSPLSLECTVEGTSNPNLYWYRQAAGRGLQLLFYSVGIGQISSEVPQNLSASRPQDRQFILSSKKLLLSDSGFYLCAWSVSPDEQFFGPGTRLTVL.

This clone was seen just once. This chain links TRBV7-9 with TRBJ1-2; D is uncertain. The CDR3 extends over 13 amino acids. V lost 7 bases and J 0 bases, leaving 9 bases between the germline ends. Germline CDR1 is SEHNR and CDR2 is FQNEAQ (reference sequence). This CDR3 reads CASMAPTNYGYTF. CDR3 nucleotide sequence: TGTGCCAGCATGGCACCCACTAACTATGGCTACACCTTC.

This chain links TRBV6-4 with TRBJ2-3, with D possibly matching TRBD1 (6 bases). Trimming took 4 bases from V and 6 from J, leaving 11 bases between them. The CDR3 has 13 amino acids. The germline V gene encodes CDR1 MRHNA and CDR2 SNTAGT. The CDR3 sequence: CASSGNQGDTQYF. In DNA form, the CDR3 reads TGTGCCAGCAGTGGAAACCAGGGGGATACGCAGTATTTT.

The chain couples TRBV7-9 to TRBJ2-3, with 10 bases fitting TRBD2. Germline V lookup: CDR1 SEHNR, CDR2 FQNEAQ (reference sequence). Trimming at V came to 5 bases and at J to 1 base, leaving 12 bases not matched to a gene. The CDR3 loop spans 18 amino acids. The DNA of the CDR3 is TGTGCCAGCAGCCCCGAAAGCGGGAGGGCCCGGGGCACAGATACGCAGTATTTT. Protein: CASSPESGRARGTDTQYF.

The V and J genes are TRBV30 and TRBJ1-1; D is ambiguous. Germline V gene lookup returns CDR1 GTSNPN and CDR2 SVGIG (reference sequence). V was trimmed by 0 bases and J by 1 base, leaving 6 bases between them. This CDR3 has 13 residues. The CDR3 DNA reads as TGTGCCTGGAGTGTAGCAGGGAACACTGAAGCTTTCTTT. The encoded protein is CAWSVAGNTEAFF.

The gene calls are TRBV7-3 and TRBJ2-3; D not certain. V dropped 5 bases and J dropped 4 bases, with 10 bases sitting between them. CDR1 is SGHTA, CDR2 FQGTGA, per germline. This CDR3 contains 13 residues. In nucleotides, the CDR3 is TGTGCCAGCAGCCCTCGGAGTTCAGATACGCAGTATTTT. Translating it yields CASSPRSSDTQYF.

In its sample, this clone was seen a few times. CDR3 coding DNA: TGTGCCAGCAGCTTGGGTACTAGCGGGGCCTCCTACGAGCAGTACTTC. It encodes CASSLGTSGASYEQYF. The chain combines TRBV7-2 with TRBJ2-7; 10 positions match TRBD2. This CDR3 is built from 16 residues. V was pared by 3 bases and J by 0 bases, with 5 bases of the junction left unmatched. CDR1 and CDR2 (germline): SGHTA, FQGNSA. Together with reference TRBV7-2 and TRBJ2-7, the CDR3 gives the full variable domain: GAGVSQSPSNKVTEKGKDVELRCDPISGHTALYWYRQSLGQGLEFLIYFQGNSAPDKSGLPSDRFSAERTGGSVSTLTIQRTQQEDSAVYLCASSLGTSGASYEQYFGPGTRLTVT.

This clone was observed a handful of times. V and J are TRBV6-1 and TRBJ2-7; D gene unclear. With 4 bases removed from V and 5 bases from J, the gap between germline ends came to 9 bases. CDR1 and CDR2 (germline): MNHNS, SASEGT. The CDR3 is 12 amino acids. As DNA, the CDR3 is TGTGCCAGCAGTGCCGAGAGACACGAGCAGTACTTC. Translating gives CASSAERHEQYF.